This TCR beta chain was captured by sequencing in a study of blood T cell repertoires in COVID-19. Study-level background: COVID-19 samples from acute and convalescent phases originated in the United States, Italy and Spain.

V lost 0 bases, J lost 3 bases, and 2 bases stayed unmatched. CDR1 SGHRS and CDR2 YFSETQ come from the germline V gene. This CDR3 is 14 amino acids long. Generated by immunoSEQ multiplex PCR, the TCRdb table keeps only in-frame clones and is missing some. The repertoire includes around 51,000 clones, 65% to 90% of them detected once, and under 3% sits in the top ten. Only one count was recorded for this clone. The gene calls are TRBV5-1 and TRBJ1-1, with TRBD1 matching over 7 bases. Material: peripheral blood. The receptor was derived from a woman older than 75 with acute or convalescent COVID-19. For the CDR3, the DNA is TGCGCCAGCAGCTTGGAGGGGGCATACACTGAAGCTTTCTTT. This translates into CASSLEGAYTEAFF.